The clone carrying this T cell receptor beta chain was detected a few times. Its antigen is still unknown. The data belong to a study of cytomegalovirus exposure and HLA in healthy donors. The wider study: Sequencing of some 190 million T cells in an earlier analysis found more than 100 million unique TCR beta sequences. Broader study findings: The sole available immune exposure information was CMV serostatus.

Primers: 60 Vbeta forward and 13 Jbeta reverse. The repertoire was sequenced with immunoSEQ multiplex PCR; TCRdb's copy has only in-frame clones and lacks some. In the table there are over 40,000 clones, 72% of which are singletons. Germline loops: CDR1 MNHEY, CDR2 SVGAGI. The CDR3 is 14 amino acids. Trimming cost V 6 bases and J 4 bases, with 13 bases left between them. The rearrangement uses TRBV6-5 and TRBJ2-1; tentatively, D is TRBD2 (5 bases). The source is a young man in good health and CMV-seronegative. The sample comprised PBMCs. As DNA, the CDR3 is TGTGCCAGCAGGGAAACGGGGATATACAATGAGCAGTTCTTC. Protein: CASRETGIYNEQFF.